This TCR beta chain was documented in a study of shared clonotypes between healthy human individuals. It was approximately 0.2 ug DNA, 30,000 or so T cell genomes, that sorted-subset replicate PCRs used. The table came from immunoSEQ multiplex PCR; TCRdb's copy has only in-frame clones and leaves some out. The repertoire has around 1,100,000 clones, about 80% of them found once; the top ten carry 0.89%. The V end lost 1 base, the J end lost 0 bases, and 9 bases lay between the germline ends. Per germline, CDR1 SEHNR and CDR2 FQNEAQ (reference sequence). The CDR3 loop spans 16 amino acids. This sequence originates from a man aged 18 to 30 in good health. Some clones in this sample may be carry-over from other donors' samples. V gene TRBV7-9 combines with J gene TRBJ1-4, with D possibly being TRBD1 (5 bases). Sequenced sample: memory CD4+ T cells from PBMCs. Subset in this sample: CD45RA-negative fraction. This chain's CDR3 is CASSLGQTATNEKLFF. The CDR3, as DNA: TGTGCCAGCAGCTTAGGGCAGACAGCAACTAATGAAAAACTGTTTTTT.